The 21 T cell receptor beta chains presented below share a single source sample, sequenced in a study of beta chain features in type 1 diabetes. General observations from the study: The study found moderately but significantly shorter TCRB CDR3s in all four CD4+ subsets of Type 1 diabetes patients.

These receptors lack a known antigen. Investigators reverse transcribed all isolated RNA, so they sequenced expressed TCRB transcripts. Method: immunoSEQ multiplex PCR; TCRdb's copy keeps in-frame clones and lacks some. The sample records about 280,000 clones, 15% being singletons. Sample: naive CD4+ T cells from blood. These receptor sequences come from a man aged 18-30 years with type 1 diabetes.

The rearrangement uses TRBV13 and TRBJ1-1; perhaps TRBD1 as D (5 bases). V was cut by 5 bases and J by 1 base, with 14 bases left in between. Per germline, CDR1 PRHDT and CDR2 FYEKMQ (reference sequence). CDR3 size: 15 residues. CDR3 DNA: TGTGCCAGCAGCCCGCAGACAGAAAAGAACACTGAAGCTTTCTTT. Translating it yields CASSPQTEKNTEAFF.

This clone came up a few times. The genes are TRBV27 and TRBJ2-7; a weak D match, TRBD2 (5 bases). Germline loops: CDR1 MNHEY, CDR2 SMNVEV (reference sequence). This CDR3 region has 16 residues. The V gene lost 5 bases and the J gene lost 3 bases, with 20 bases spanning the gap. The CDR3 sequence: CASSTLPPGRNYEQYF. CDR3 nucleotides: TGTGCCAGCAGTACCTTACCCCCGGGAAGGAACTACGAGCAGTACTTC.

This clone showed up just a few times. The chain joins TRBV6-5 to TRBJ2-1; TRBD2 is a possible D gene (5 bases). The germline V gene has CDR1 MNHEY and CDR2 SVGAGI. This CDR3 contains 13 residues. V was shortened by 6 bases and J by 5 bases, with 11 bases between the two germline ends. DNA of the CDR3: TGTGCCAGCAGCCGCCGAGCGGACAATGAGCAGTTCTTC. Protein sequence: CASSRRADNEQFF.

This clone was counted only a few times. The chain has TRBV5-1 and TRBJ2-7; 7 bases line up with TRBD1. Germline lookup yields CDR1 SGHRS and CDR2 YFSETQ. This CDR3 contains 16 residues. The ends lost 4 bases at V and 2 bases at J; junction bases unmatched: 12. Here the CDR3 reads CASSGVRTGRPYEQYF. In nucleotides, the CDR3 is TGCGCCAGCAGCGGAGTCCGGACAGGCCGCCCCTACGAGCAGTACTTC.

The sample holds a few counts of this clone. The rearrangement joins TRBV5-1 to TRBJ2-7; D uncertain. This CDR3 region has 12 residues. The ends were cut back, 0 bases at V and 6 bases at J, with 7 bases in the middle. CDR1 is SGHRS and CDR2 is YFSETQ in the germline V gene. The CDR3 bases are TGCGCCAGCAGCTTGGACTGGTCCGAGCAGTACTTC. Protein product: CASSLDWSEQYF.

This clone has a handful of counts. V is TRBV13 and J is TRBJ2-7; D is undetermined. Per germline, CDR1 PRHDT and CDR2 FYEKMQ (reference sequence). The CDR3 has 11 amino acids. V lost 4 bases, J lost 1 base, and 2 bases lay in between. CDR3 amino acids: CASSSSYEQYF. CDR3 bases: TGTGCCAGCAGCTCGTCCTACGAGCAGTACTTC.

At least ten counts were recorded for this clone. The chain combines TRBV7-2 with TRBJ1-4; the D is unclear. V gave up 5 bases and J gave up 8 bases, with 6 bases separating them. The germline CDR1 and CDR2 sequences are SGHTA and FQGNSA. CDR3 length: 11 amino acids. CDR3: CASSAREKLFF. For the CDR3, the DNA is TGTGCCAGCAGCGCCCGGGAAAAACTGTTTTTT.

In its sample, this clone was seen a few times. The rearrangement joins TRBV5-1 to TRBJ2-7, with 9 bases that match TRBD1. Trimming at V came to 1 base and at J to 11 bases, leaving 4 bases not matched to a gene. Germline V CDR1 and CDR2: SGHRS, YFSETQ. This CDR3 is 12 amino acids long. CDR3 DNA: TGCGCCAGCAGCTTGCCCGGACAGGGGAAGTACTTC. Its protein is CASSLPGQGKYF.

The chain employs TRBV20-1 and TRBJ1-2; D unclear. This CDR3 is built from 11 residues. Per germline, CDR1 DFQATT and CDR2 SNEGSKA (reference sequence). V lost 3 bases to trimming and J lost 7 bases, with 9 bases between them. CDR3 residues: CSASEVSGYTF. The DNA for the CDR3 is TGCAGTGCTAGTGAGGTGTCTGGCTACACCTTC.

V and J are TRBV30 and TRBJ1-5, with unresolved D. Per germline, CDR1 GTSNPN and CDR2 SVGIG (reference sequence). The CDR3 runs to 15 residues. V dropped 0 bases and J dropped 0 bases, with 9 bases sitting between them. The DNA of the CDR3 is TGTGCCTGGAGTGTTGGGCAGATTAGCAATCAGCCCCAGCATTTT. As protein: CAWSVGQISNQPQHF.

The table lists this clone with a few counts. The gene calls are TRBV5-1 and TRBJ2-7, with 10 bases matching TRBD2. The CDR3 is 14 amino acids. Germline CDR1 reads SGHRS; CDR2 reads YFSETQ. Losses at the gene ends were 3 bases for V and 6 bases for J; bases not matched to a gene: 6. CDR3 residues: CASSWGTSEREQYF. Here the CDR3 DNA reads TGCGCCAGCAGCTGGGGGACTAGCGAGCGCGAGCAGTACTTC.

This clone was found a few times. The chain has TRBV7-2 and TRBJ2-5; D remains ambiguous. Germline CDR1 SGHTA, CDR2 FQGNSA. The CDR3 is made up of 13 amino acids. The germline V and J ends were trimmed by 1 base and 4 bases, with 7 bases remaining between them. The CDR3: CASSLGYRETQYF. The CDR3, as DNA: TGTGCCAGCAGCTTAGGATATAGAGAGACCCAGTACTTC.

This clone turned up a few times. The chain links TRBV27 to TRBJ2-7, with 8 bases matching TRBD2. The CDR3 runs to 15 residues. Looked up from germline, CDR1 is MNHEY and CDR2 is SMNVEV (reference sequence). The ends lost 6 bases at V and 7 bases at J; junction bases unmatched: 14. The CDR3 reads CASSLSGSPMREQYF. CDR3 nucleotides: TGTGCCAGCAGCCTAAGCGGGAGCCCCATGAGGGAGCAGTACTTC.

The chain joins TRBV5-1 to TRBJ2-6, with 8 bases that match TRBD2. V lost 0 bases to trimming and J lost 2 bases; unmatched junction nucleotides: 13. This CDR3 is 20 amino acids long. From germline, CDR1 is SGHRS and CDR2 YFSETQ. For the CDR3, the DNA is TGCGCCAGCAGCTTGGCCGAGAGACTAGCGAGGTGGGCTGGGGCCAACGTCCTGACTTTC. This codes for CASSLAERLARWAGANVLTF.

This clone was counted a few times. This chain joins TRBV7-2 and TRBJ2-1; D may be TRBD2 (6 bases). The ends were cut back, 1 base at V and 15 bases at J, with 13 bases in the middle. CDR1 is SGHTA and CDR2 is FQGNSA in the germline V gene. CDR3 size: 12 residues. The CDR3 DNA reads TGTGCCAGCAGCTTAGGGGCGGGGTGGTCGTTCTTC. It specifies CASSLGAGWSFF.

The chain couples TRBV14 to TRBJ2-5, with D perhaps matching TRBD1 (5 bases). V was pared by 2 bases and J by 4 bases, with 8 bases between. Germline lookup yields CDR1 SGHDN and CDR2 FVKESK. The CDR3 runs 13 residues. In DNA, the CDR3 is TGTGCCAGCAGCCAATCCAGGGCAGAGACCCAGTACTTC. Translated: CASSQSRAETQYF.

The chain carries TRBV6-5 and TRBJ2-7; TRBD2 matches 10 bases. Germline V CDR1 and CDR2: MNHEY, SVGAGI. V was pared by 6 bases and J by 5 bases, with 7 bases of the junction left unmatched. This CDR3 is 14 amino acids long. The CDR3 nucleotides read TGTGCCAGCAGAGCGGGAGGGCTTTTGGACGAGCAGTACTTC. Translation: CASRAGGLLDEQYF.

This chain links TRBV4-1 with TRBJ1-2, with 7 positions matching TRBD1. V was clipped by 6 bases and J by 5 bases; unmatched bases: 9. The CDR3 loop spans 14 amino acids. Per the germline V gene, CDR1 is MGHRA and CDR2 is YSYEKL. The CDR3 sequence: CASRAPGQRYGYTF. The CDR3 nucleotides read TGCGCCAGCAGAGCTCCGGGACAGAGATATGGCTACACCTTC.

This clone has only a few counts. The V gene is TRBV4-3, the J gene TRBJ2-3; the match to TRBD2 covers 8 bases. There are 16 residues in the CDR3. Germline V gene sequence: CDR1 LGHNA, CDR2 YSLEER. The V and J ends lost 0 bases and 3 bases, in that order; junction bases with no gene match: 5. DNA of the CDR3: TGCGCCAGCAGCCAAGACTTTCGGGGGGGGACAGATACGCAGTATTTT. Translated, it gives CASSQDFRGGTDTQYF.

This clone was seen more than once but under ten times. J is TRBJ2-5 and V is TRBV27; a weak D match, TRBD1 (6 bases). The CDR3 loop spans 15 amino acids. Trimming cost V 6 bases and J 2 bases, with 16 bases left between them. The V gene's germline CDR1 is MNHEY and CDR2 SMNVEV (reference sequence). The CDR3 loop reads CASRSLGGGQETQYF. The CDR3 nucleotides are TGTGCCAGCAGGAGCCTAGGGGGTGGGCAAGAGACCCAGTACTTC.

This rearrangement joins TRBV9 to TRBJ2-2; perhaps TRBD1 as D (6 bases). Per germline, CDR1 SGDLS and CDR2 YYNGEE. Trimming left V 4 bases short and J 1 base short, with 11 bases between. The CDR3 length is 15 residues. CDR3 in amino acids: CASSFTTGNTGELFF. The CDR3 nucleotides read TGTGCCAGCAGCTTTACGACAGGGAACACCGGGGAGCTGTTTTTT.